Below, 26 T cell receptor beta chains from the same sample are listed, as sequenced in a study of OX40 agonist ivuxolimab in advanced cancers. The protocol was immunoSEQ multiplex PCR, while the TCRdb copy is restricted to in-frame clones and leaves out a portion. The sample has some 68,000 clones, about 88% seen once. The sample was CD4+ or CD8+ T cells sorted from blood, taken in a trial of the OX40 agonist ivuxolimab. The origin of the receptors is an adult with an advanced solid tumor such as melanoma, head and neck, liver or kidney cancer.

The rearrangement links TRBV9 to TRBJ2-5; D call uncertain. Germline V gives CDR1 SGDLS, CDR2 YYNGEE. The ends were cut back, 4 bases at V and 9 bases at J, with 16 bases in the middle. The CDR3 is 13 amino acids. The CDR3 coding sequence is TGTGCCAGCAGCCGGCAGACCCTGTCGGCCCAGTACTTC. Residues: CASSRQTLSAQYF.

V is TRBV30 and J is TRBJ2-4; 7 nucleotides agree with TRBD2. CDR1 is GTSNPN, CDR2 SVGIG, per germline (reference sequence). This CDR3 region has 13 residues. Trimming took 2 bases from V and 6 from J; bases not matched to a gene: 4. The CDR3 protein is CAWSSGVGNIQYF. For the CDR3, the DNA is TGTGCCTGGAGTAGCGGGGTAGGAAACATTCAGTACTTC.

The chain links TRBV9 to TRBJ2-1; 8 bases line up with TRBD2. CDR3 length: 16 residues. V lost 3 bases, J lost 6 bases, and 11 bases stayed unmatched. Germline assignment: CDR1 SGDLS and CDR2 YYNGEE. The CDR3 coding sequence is TGTGCCAGCAGCGGACGGGAGGGCCAGGCGGGCAATGAGCAGTTCTTC. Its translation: CASSGREGQAGNEQFF.

The CDR3 is CASSPGGTDTQYF. CDR3 sequence (DNA): TGTGCCAGCAGCCCAGGGGGCACAGATACGCAGTATTTT. The rearrangement uses TRBV6-6 and TRBJ2-3; possibly TRBD1 for D (6 bases). Per the germline V gene, CDR1 is MNHNY and CDR2 is SVGAGI (reference sequence). There are 13 residues in the CDR3. V dropped 6 bases and J dropped 1 base, with 8 bases sitting between them.

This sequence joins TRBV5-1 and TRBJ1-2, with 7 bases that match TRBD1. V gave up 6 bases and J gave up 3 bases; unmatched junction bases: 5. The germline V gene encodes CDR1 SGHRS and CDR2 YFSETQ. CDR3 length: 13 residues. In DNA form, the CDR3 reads TGCGCCAGCACCGACAGGGTCGACTATGGCTACACCTTC. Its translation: CASTDRVDYGYTF.

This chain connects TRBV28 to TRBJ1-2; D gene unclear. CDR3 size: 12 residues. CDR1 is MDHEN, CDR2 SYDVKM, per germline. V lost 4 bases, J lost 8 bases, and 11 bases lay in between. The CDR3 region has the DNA TGTGCCAGCAGTTCTAACTTTAGGGGCTACACCTTC. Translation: CASSSNFRGYTF.

CDR3 sequence: CASGKSGELFF. CDR3 nucleotide sequence: TGTGCCAGCGGCAAGTCCGGGGAGCTGTTTTTT. The chain has TRBV7-3 and TRBJ2-2; D remains ambiguous. The CDR3 is made up of 11 amino acids. Germline V lookup: CDR1 SGHTA, CDR2 FQGTGA. V was trimmed by 8 bases and J by 6 bases, leaving 7 bases between them.

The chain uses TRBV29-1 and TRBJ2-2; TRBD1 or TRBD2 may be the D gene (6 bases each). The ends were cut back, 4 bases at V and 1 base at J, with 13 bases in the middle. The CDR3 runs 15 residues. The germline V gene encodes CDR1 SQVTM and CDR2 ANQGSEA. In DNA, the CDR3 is TGCAGCGTTGGGGGGAGGACAGTGAACACCGGGGAGCTGTTTTTT. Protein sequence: CSVGGRTVNTGELFF.

The CDR3 nucleotides are TGTGCCAGCAGCGATAAAGGCATCGGGCGAGATGCTGAAGCTTTCTTT. This encodes CASSDKGIGRDAEAFF. V and J are TRBV11-2 and TRBJ1-1; D unresolved. V gave up 5 bases and J gave up 6 bases, with 22 bases separating them. Germline CDR1 reads SGHAT; CDR2 reads FQNNGV. CDR3 size: 16 residues.

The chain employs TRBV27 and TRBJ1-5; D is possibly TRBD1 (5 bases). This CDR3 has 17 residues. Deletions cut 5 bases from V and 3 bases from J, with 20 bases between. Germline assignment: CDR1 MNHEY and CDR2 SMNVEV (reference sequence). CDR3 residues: CASSPNRDAGFNQPQHF. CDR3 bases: TGTGCCAGCAGTCCAAACCGGGACGCAGGCTTCAATCAGCCCCAGCATTTT.

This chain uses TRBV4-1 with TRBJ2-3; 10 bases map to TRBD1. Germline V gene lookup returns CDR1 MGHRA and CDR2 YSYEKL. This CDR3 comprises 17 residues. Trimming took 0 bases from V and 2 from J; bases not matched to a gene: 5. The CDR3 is CASSQEDRGTFTDTQYF. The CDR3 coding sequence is TGCGCCAGCAGCCAAGAGGACAGGGGGACCTTCACAGATACGCAGTATTTT.

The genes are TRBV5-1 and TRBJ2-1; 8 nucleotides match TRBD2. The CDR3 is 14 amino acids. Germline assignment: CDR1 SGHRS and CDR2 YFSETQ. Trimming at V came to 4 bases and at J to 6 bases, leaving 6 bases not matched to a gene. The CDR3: CASSPLAGGNEQFF. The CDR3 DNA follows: TGCGCCAGCAGCCCCTTGGCGGGAGGCAATGAGCAGTTCTTC.

CDR3 protein: CASSQPSSGSWYEQYF. DNA of the CDR3: TGTGCCAGCAGTCAGCCCTCCAGCGGGAGTTGGTACGAGCAGTACTTC. V and J are TRBV27 and TRBJ2-7; 8 bases agree with TRBD2. V shed 5 bases, J shed 4 bases, and the junction held 13 bases outside the gene matches. Germline CDR1 and CDR2: MNHEY and SMNVEV (reference sequence). CDR3 size: 16 residues.

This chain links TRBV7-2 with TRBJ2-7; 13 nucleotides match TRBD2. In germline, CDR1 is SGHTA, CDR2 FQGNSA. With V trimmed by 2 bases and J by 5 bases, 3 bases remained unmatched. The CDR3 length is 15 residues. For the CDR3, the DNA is TGTGCCAGCAGCTTACAACTAGCGGGAGGGAACGAGCAGTACTTC. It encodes CASSLQLAGGNEQYF.

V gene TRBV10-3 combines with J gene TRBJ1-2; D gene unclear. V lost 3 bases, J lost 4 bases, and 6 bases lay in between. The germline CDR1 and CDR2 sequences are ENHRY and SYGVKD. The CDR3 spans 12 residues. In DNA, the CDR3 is TGTGCCATCAGTGACTCTCTCTATGGCTACACCTTC. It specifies CAISDSLYGYTF.

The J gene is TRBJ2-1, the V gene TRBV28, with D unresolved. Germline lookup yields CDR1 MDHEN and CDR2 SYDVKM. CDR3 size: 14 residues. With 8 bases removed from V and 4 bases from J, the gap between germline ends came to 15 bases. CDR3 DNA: TGTGCCAGCTTACAAGGCGGACCATACAATGAGCAGTTCTTC. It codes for CASLQGGPYNEQFF.

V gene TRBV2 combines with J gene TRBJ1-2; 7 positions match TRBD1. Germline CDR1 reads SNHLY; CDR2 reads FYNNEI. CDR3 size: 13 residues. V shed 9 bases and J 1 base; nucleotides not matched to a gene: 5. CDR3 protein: CARGTDINYGYTF. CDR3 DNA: TGTGCCAGAGGGACAGACATTAACTATGGCTACACCTTC.

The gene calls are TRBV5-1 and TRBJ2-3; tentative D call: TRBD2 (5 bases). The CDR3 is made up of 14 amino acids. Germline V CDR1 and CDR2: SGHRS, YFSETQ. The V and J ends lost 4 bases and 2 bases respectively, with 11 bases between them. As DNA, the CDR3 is TGCGCCAGCAGCCCCGGGGAAACCACAGATACGCAGTATTTT. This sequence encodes CASSPGETTDTQYF.

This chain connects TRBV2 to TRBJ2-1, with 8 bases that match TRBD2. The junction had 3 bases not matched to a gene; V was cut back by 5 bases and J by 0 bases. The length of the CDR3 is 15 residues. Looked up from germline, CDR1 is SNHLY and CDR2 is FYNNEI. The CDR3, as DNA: TGTGCCAGCAGTATAGCGGGGAGCTCCTACAATGAGCAGTTCTTC. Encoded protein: CASSIAGSSYNEQFF.

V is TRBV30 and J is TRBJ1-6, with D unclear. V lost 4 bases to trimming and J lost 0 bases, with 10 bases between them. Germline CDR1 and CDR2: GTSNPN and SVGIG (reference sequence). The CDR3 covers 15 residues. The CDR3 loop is CAWKSAGSYNSPLHF. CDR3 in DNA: TGTGCCTGGAAATCCGCCGGCTCCTATAATTCACCCCTCCACTTT.

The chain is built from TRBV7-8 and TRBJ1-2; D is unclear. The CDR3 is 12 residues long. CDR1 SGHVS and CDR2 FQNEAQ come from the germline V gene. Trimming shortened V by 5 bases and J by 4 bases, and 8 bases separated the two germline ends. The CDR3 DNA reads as TGTGCCAGCAGCCACCGGCCCTATGGCTACACCTTC. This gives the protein CASSHRPYGYTF.

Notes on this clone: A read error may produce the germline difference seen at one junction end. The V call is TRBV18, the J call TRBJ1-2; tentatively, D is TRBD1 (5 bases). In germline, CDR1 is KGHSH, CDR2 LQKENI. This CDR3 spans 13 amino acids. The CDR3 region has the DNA TGTGCCAGCTCCCAGGGACTCGACTATGTCTACACCTTC. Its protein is CASSQGLDYVYTF.

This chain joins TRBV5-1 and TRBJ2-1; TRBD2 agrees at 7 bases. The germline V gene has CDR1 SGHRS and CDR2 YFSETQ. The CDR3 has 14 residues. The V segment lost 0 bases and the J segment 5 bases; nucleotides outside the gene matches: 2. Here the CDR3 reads CASSLALADNEQFF. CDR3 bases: TGCGCCAGCAGCTTGGCCCTAGCGGACAATGAGCAGTTCTTC.

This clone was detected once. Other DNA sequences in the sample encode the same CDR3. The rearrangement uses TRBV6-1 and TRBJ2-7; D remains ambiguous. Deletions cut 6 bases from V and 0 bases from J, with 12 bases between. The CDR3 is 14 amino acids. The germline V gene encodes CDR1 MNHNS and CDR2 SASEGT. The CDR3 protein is CASSPRTDSYEQYF. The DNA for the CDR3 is TGTGCCAGCAGCCCAAGGACGGACTCCTACGAGCAGTACTTC.

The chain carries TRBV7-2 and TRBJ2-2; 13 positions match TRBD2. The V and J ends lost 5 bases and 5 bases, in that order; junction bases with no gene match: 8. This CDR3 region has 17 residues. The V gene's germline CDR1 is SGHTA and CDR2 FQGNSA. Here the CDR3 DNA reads TGTGCCAGCAGCCACGGACTAGCGGGAGCAGGAACCGGGGAGCTGTTTTTT. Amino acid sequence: CASSHGLAGAGTGELFF.

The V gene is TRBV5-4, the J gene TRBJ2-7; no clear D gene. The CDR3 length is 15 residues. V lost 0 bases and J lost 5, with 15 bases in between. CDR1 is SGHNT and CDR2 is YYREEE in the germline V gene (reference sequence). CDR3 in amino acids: CASSLASERPNEQYF. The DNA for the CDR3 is TGTGCCAGCAGCTTGGCCAGCGAACGACCTAACGAGCAGTACTTC.